The sequence of this T cell receptor beta chain was determined in a study of patients and donors after allogeneic stem cell transplantation. TCRdb fed the RT-PCR reads into MiXCR, producing one record per CDR3 protein. This table has approximately 220,000 distinct CDR3 sequences, about 37% appearing once. This TCR was recovered from a human donor who was either an allogeneic HSCT recipient or a stem cell or donor lymphocyte infusion donor (not recorded which). It is not recorded whose cells these are; they may come from a transplant donor. Sequenced sample: blood, either unsorted or a sorted T cell fraction (not recorded which).

The CDR3 here is CSARGGPPGEQYF. CDR3 sequence (DNA): TGCAGTGCTAGAGGAGGACCTCCCGGCGAGCAGTACTTC. The chain carries TRBV20-1 and TRBJ2-7; D remains unclear. Germline V lookup: CDR1 DFQATT, CDR2 SNEGSKA (reference sequence). This CDR3 spans 13 amino acids. The germline V and J ends were trimmed by 1 base and 6 bases, with 13 bases remaining between them.